This paragraph covers one T cell receptor (beta chain) sequence. As yet, its antigen is unknown. Antigen-specific CD4+ T cells expanded by the ViraFEST assay with viral peptide pools were then sequenced. With approximately 9 days of culture completed, CD4+ T cells were isolated. SARS-CoV-2 infection was confirmed by PCR in the person between March and December 2020. Cultivation was performed at a few million PBMC per well with 10 IU/ml IL-2 and about 10 ug/ml peptides added. Half the medium was replaced with IL-2 medium on days 3 and 7. TCRdb's table, derived via immunoSEQ multiplex PCR, lists solely in-frame clones and lacks some. The repertoire holds 30,000 to 35,000 clones, with more than 60% as singletons. This sample stems from a study of vaccination effects on CD4 cells after COVID-19. Study-level information: A couple of convalescent patients each provided a sample, at 16 days and at one week before vaccination. Notes on the study in general: After vaccination, at late timepoints, clones induced by infection and by vaccine contracted markedly.

Material: CD4+ T cells from PBMCs cultured with a peptide pool, obtained before COVID-19 vaccination. This TCR was recovered from a human donor who had a prior SARS-CoV-2 infection.

CDR3 nucleotides: TGTGCCAGCAGTGGGACGGGGGAGGGGACCCAGTACTTC. Its translation is CASSGTGEGTQYF. The chain combines TRBV2 with TRBJ2-5; 7 positions agree with TRBD2. CDR3 length: 13 amino acids. Trimming removed 4 bases from V and 7 bases from J; junction bases left unmatched: 6. The germline gives CDR1 SNHLY, CDR2 FYNNEI.